One and the same sample provided the 12 T cell receptor beta chains below, sequenced in a study of cytomegalovirus exposure and HLA in healthy donors. The PCR made use of 60 Vbeta and 13 Jbeta primers. This table comes from immunoSEQ multiplex PCR, and its TCRdb copy is limited to in-frame clones, with some not included. Among 110,000 to 150,000 clones listed, about 80% were seen once. The sample comprised PBMCs. Receptors originate from a female donor in good health and CMV-seronegative.

This CDR3 is CASSFGKGRSSNEKLFF. The CDR3 region has the DNA TGTGCCAGCAGTTTCGGGAAAGGGAGGTCATCTAATGAAAAACTGTTTTTT. The V and J genes are TRBV28 and TRBJ1-4, with D hard to call. This CDR3 is 17 amino acids long. Germline V CDR1 and CDR2: MDHEN, SYDVKM. Trimming cost V 3 bases and J 3 bases, with 17 bases left between them.

With respect to this clone: One end of the junction does not line up with germline, which may come from a read error. The chain has TRBV7-9 and TRBJ1-2; D is unclear. This CDR3 comprises 12 residues. Per the germline V gene, CDR1 is SEHNR and CDR2 is FQNEAQ (reference sequence). The CDR3 loop reads CSSSLESGGYTF. DNA for the CDR3: TGTTCCAGCAGCTTAGAGAGTGGTGGCTACACCTTC. Combining the CDR3 with reference TRBV7-9 and TRBJ1-2 gives the whole variable domain DTGVSQNPRHKITKRGQNVTFRCDPISEHNRLYWYRQTLGQGPEFLTYFQNEAQLEKSRLLSDRFSAERPKGSFSTLEIQRTEQGDSAMYLCSSSLESGGYTFGSGTRLTVV.

V usage is TRBV6-1 and J usage is TRBJ1-4; D is possibly TRBD1 (5 bases). CDR3 length: 15 amino acids. Trimming left V 5 bases short and J 8 bases short, with 18 bases between. Germline V gene data show CDR1 as MNHNS and CDR2 as SASEGT. DNA for the CDR3: TGTGCCAGCAGTCTGCAGGGTTTGCCTAGGGAAAAACTGTTTTTT. Translation gives CASSLQGLPREKLFF.

Within the sample, this clone is medium-sized. The chain joins TRBV28 to TRBJ2-1; possibly TRBD2 for D (5 bases). The CDR3 length is 15 residues. The germline V gene encodes CDR1 MDHEN and CDR2 SYDVKM. Trimming shortened V by 9 bases and J by 7 bases, and 22 bases separated the two germline ends. This CDR3 reads CASSQRVTSRNEQFF. The CDR3, as DNA: TGTGCCAGTTCCCAGAGGGTAACCTCTAGGAATGAGCAGTTCTTC.

The J gene is TRBJ2-1, the V gene TRBV30; 9 bases agree with TRBD2. The CDR3 runs to 14 residues. The V and J ends lost 5 bases and 8 bases, in that order; junction bases with no gene match: 10. Per the germline V gene, CDR1 is GTSNPN and CDR2 is SVGIG (reference sequence). The CDR3 sequence: CAWGIAGGPYEQFF. CDR3 nucleotide sequence: TGTGCCTGGGGTATTGCGGGAGGGCCTTATGAGCAGTTCTTC.

The V gene is TRBV6-5, the J gene TRBJ1-5; 7 nucleotides agree with TRBD1. The V segment lost 5 bases and the J segment 3 bases; nucleotides outside the gene matches: 7. This CDR3 is built from 15 residues. Germline CDR1 and CDR2: MNHEY and SVGAGI. The CDR3 DNA is TGTGCCAGCAGTACCGGGACAGCCCCCAATCAGCCCCAGCATTTT. Translated: CASSTGTAPNQPQHF.

V and J are TRBV14 and TRBJ2-5; 12 bases agree with TRBD2. The germline V gene has CDR1 SGHDN and CDR2 FVKESK. The CDR3 is 15 amino acids. V was pared by 4 bases and J by 4 bases, with 4 bases of the junction left unmatched. The CDR3 here is CASSPLGLAGETQYF. The CDR3 bases are TGTGCCAGCAGCCCATTGGGACTAGCGGGAGAGACCCAGTACTTC.

This clone was observed a handful of times. The J gene is TRBJ2-7, the V gene TRBV28; TRBD2 aligns across 7 bases. The CDR3 consists of 15 residues. Germline CDR1 is MDHEN and CDR2 is SYDVKM. Trimming cost V 3 bases and J 0 bases; bases outside gene matches: 5. The CDR3 bases are TGTGCCAGCAGTTTTAACGGGAGGTCCTCCTACGAGCAGTACTTC. This gives the protein CASSFNGRSSYEQYF.

The V gene is TRBV21-1, the J gene TRBJ1-5. TRBV21-1 is described as a pseudogene. The CDR3 loop spans 15 amino acids. This chain's CDR3 is CASSAGGHSNQPQHF. The DNA for the CDR3 is TGTGCCAGCAGTGCCGGGGGGCACAGCAATCAGCCCCAGCATTTT.

V usage is TRBV11-3 and J usage is TRBJ2-3; 7 bases align to TRBD2. The CDR3 is 16 residues long. Trimming removed 0 bases from V and 7 bases from J; junction bases left unmatched: 10. Germline assignment: CDR1 SGHNT and CDR2 YENEEA. The DNA for the CDR3 is TGTGCCAGCAGCTTAGATACGGGAAGCGGGGCCAATACGCAGTATTTT. As protein: CASSLDTGSGANTQYF.

The genes are TRBV27 and TRBJ2-1, with D perhaps matching TRBD2 (6 bases). The CDR3 covers 17 residues. Germline-derived CDR1 and CDR2 are MNHEY and SMNVEV (reference sequence). V gave up 6 bases and J gave up 0 bases, with 18 bases separating them. The CDR3 coding sequence is TGTGCCAGCAGGCGAGACCAGCGGGTGAGCTCCTACAATGAGCAGTTCTTC. Its protein is CASRRDQRVSSYNEQFF.

This chain uses TRBV6-5 with TRBJ1-2; D might be TRBD1 (6 bases). Germline-derived CDR1 and CDR2 are MNHEY and SVGAGI. This CDR3 is built from 14 residues. Between the trimmed V and J ends, which lost 4 bases and 3 bases, there was a span of 12 bases. The chain's CDR3 is CASSSAGAHYGYTF. The DNA for the CDR3 is TGTGCCAGCAGTTCCGCGGGGGCCCACTATGGCTACACCTTC.